Included here is one T cell receptor beta chain sequence, with context. V was shortened by 4 bases and J by 4 bases, with 19 bases between the two germline ends. Per the germline V gene, CDR1 is DFQATT and CDR2 is SNEGSKA (reference sequence). There are 15 residues in the CDR3. This specimen belongs to a study of identical twins. TCRdb recomputed calls from the 5' RACE reads with MiXCR, one row per CDR3 protein. The profile shows 700,000 or so distinct CDR3 sequences, less than 25% of them singletons. The sample also formed part of further work on T cells expressing NK-cell markers.

Sequenced input: PBMCs. The sequence came from a woman between 18 and 30 years old in good health. This chain connects TRBV20-1 to TRBJ2-5; possible D gene TRBD1, 6 bases. CDR3 residues: CSAIIKGVGLETQYF. The CDR3, as DNA: TGCAGTGCTATCATCAAGGGGGTGGGGCTAGAGACCCAGTACTTC.